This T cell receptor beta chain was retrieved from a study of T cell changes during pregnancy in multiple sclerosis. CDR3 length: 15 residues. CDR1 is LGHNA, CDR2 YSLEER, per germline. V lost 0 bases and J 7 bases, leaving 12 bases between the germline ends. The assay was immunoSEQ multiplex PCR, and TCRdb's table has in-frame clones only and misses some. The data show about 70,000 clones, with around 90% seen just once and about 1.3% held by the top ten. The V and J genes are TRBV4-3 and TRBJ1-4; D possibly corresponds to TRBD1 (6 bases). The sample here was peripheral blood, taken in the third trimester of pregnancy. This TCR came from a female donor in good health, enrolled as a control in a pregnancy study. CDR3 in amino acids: CASSQEGGRGEKLFF. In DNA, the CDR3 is TGCGCCAGCAGCCAAGAAGGGGGGAGGGGTGAAAAACTGTTTTTT.